The present entry profiles one T cell receptor beta chain with its context. Everyone who took part was about 18 to 89 years old, and they came from about two dozen US areas. Measured with immunoSEQ multiplex PCR; TCRdb has only the in-frame clones, and not every one. The sample includes about 250,000 clones, 85% of them seen just once. This sample was included in a study of blood T cell repertoires in COVID-19. This sequence originates from a woman aged 50 to 60 with acute COVID-19. Sequences were obtained from PBMCs or T cells enriched from blood (not recorded which).

The CDR3, as DNA: TGTGCCAGTAGTCCCAGGGGAAGGAACGAGCAGTACTTC. This gives the protein CASSPRGRNEQYF. The rearrangement uses TRBV19 and TRBJ2-7, with TRBD1 as a possible D gene (6 bases). The V end lost 5 bases, the J end lost 5 bases, and 13 bases lay between the germline ends. CDR3 length equals 13 residues. Germline V gene sequence: CDR1 LNHDA, CDR2 SQIVND (reference sequence).